This T cell receptor (beta chain) emerged from a study of graft-versus-host responses after intestinal transplantation. Sequenced by immunoSEQ multiplex PCR; TCRdb stores in-frame clones only, minus some. The repertoire holds roughly 15,000 clones, roughly 82% seen once, with less than 5% in the top ten. Regarding this clone: Its antigen is currently unknown.

Trimming cost V 2 bases and J 6 bases, with 20 bases left between them. Germline V CDR1 and CDR2: MGHRA, YSYEKL. The CDR3 consists of 18 residues. Intraepithelial plus lamina propria lymphocytes were released by processing graft tissue. Study-level findings and limits: Some patients had graft-donor T cell macrochimerism, and their allografts showed high graft-versus-host to host-versus-graft clonal ratios.

The gene calls are TRBV4-1 and TRBJ1-6, with D perhaps matching TRBD1 (6 bases). The receptor was isolated from a human patient who received an intestinal transplant, so some T cells may come from the graft donor. Sequencing used ileum tissue, obtained about four weeks after intestinal transplant. The chain's CDR3 is CASSQFHPTGQLNSPLHF. CDR3 in DNA: TGCGCCAGCAGCCAATTTCACCCGACAGGACAACTTAATTCACCCCTCCACTTT.